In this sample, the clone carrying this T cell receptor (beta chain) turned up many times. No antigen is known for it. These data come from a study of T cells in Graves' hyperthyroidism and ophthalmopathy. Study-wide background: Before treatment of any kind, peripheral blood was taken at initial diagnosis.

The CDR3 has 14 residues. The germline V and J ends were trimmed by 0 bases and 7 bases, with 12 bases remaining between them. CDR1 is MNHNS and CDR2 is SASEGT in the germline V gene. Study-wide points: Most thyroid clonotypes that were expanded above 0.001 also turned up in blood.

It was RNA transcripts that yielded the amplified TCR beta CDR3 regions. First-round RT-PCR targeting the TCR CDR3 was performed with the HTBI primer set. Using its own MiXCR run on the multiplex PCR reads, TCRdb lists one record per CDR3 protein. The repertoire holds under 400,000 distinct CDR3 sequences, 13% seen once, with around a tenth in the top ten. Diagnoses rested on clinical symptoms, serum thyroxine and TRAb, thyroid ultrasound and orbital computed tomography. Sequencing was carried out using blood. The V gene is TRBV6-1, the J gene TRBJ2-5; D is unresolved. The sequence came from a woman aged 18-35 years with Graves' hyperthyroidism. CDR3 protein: CASSEAPGDRTQYF. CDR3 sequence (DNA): TGTGCCAGCAGTGAAGCGCCAGGTGACCGGACCCAGTACTTC.